This TCR beta chain was found in a study of T cell repertoires in cytomegalovirus infection. Study as a whole: A matching HLA type, together with CMV infection, was signaled by public TCR beta signatures. Whole-study findings and limits: Within the response measured ex vivo, HLA-C-restricted CMV-specific TCR beta clonotypes were dominant. Summed frequency of public TCR beta families distinguished CMV carriers with the relevant HLA.

CDR3 size: 15 residues. The V and J ends lost 3 bases and 0 bases respectively, with 11 bases between them. This clonotype was recorded at least ten times. Its antigen is currently unknown. TCRdb redid the calling of the reads with MiXCR, one entry per CDR3 protein. The table includes around 330,000 distinct CDR3 sequences, 15% to 20% detected once. The chain uses TRBV12-3 or TRBV12-4 and TRBJ1-1, with D unclear. The TCR sequence derives from a human donor in good health (CMV status not recorded). Some clones in this sample may be carry-over from other donors' samples. Sequenced: PBMCs. The CDR3 nucleotides read TGTGCCAGCAGTTTGGTTCTGACCTTGAACACTGAAGCTTTCTTT. It is translated as CASSLVLTLNTEAFF.